Listed below are T cell receptor beta chains from one sample, sequenced in a study of blood T cells in healthy people across ages. TCRdb itself ran the 5' RACE reads through MiXCR, one entry per CDR3 protein. Here the sample spans 1.4 million to 1.5 million distinct CDR3 sequences, 42% being singletons. Material: blood. These receptors were collected from a young woman in good health. Both conserved end residues are part of each CDR3. The order of the fields is D gene, CDR3 length, clone size, J gene, V gene, CDR3 DNA, CDR3 protein. The D gene is left open where the match is weak. Clone size appears in some rows only: once, few, many, or a class for an expanded clone.

TRBD1 | 15 | many | TRBJ2-7 | TRBV7-2 | TGTGCCAGCAGGCTTGCCGGGACAGGGGGCTACGAGCAGTACTTC | CASRLAGTGGYEQYF
NA | 12 | few | TRBJ1-2 | TRBV29-1 | TGCAGCGTTGTACGGGACGGAGGGGGCTACACCTTC | CSVVRDGGGYTF
NA | 13 | NA | TRBJ2-7 | TRBV15 | TGTGCCACCAGCAGGGTACCGTCCTACGAGCAGTACTTC | CATSRVPSYEQYF
TRBD1 | 16 | few | TRBJ2-6 | TRBV30 | TGTGCCTCGAGGGCAGGGGGCACCTCCGGAGCCAACGTCCTGACTTTC | CASRAGGTSGANVLTF
NA | 15 | NA | TRBJ2-1 | TRBV14 | TGTGCCAGCAGCCGCGGGGCAAACTTCGGGCATGAGCAGTTCTTC | CASSRGANFGHEQFF
NA | 15 | NA | TRBJ1-1 | TRBV6-2/TRBV6-3 | TGTGCCAACAGTTACAATGGGGTATCCACGACTGAAGCTTTCTTT | CANSYNGVSTTEAFF
NA | 15 | NA | TRBJ2-3 | TRBV4-1 | TGCGCCAGCAGCCAAGGGTCGACCCTTACAGATACGCAGTATTTT | CASSQGSTLTDTQYF
NA | 17 | NA | TRBJ1-2 | TRBV12-3/TRBV12-4 | TGTGCCAGCAGTTTCGGCCGGACAGAACCGATAAACTATGGCTACACCTTC | CASSFGRTEPINYGYTF
NA | 19 | NA | TRBJ2-1 | TRBV9 | TGTGCCAGCAGCGTAGCTACCGTCGGGGGTAGTGGGGGGAGGAATGAGCAGTTCTTC | CASSVATVGGSGGRNEQFF
NA | 18 | NA | TRBJ2-3 | TRBV27 | TGTGCCAGCAGCCCAGACTCTGAGTTTCGGGGGGCCGCAGATACGCAGTATTTT | CASSPDSEFRGAADTQYF
NA | 13 | NA | TRBJ2-4 | TRBV2 | TGTGCCAGCCTTGGCTCAACCGGGAACATTCAGTACTTC | CASLGSTGNIQYF